These T cell receptor beta chains were read from a single sample in a study of OX40 agonist ivuxolimab in advanced cancers. This table comes from immunoSEQ multiplex PCR, and its TCRdb copy is limited to in-frame clones, with some not included. Here the sample spans roughly 65,000 clones, over 80% being singletons. Sequences were derived from CD4+ or CD8+ T cells sorted from blood, sampled in a trial of the OX40 agonist ivuxolimab. The receptors come from an adult with an advanced solid tumor such as melanoma, head and neck, liver or kidney cancer. CDR3s include the opening cysteine and the closing phenylalanine or tryptophan. D genes are given only for firm matches.

D gene,J gene,V gene,CDR3 DNA,CDR3 protein
NA,TRBJ2-1,TRBV9,TGTGCCAGCAGCGTAGTGGGGGGAGAGGATCCGTTCTTC,CASSVVGGEDPFF
NA,TRBJ1-4,TRBV2,TGTGCCACCCTGAAGGCTCCTAATGAAAAACTGTTTTTT,CATLKAPNEKLFF
NA,TRBJ1-1,TRBV28,TGTGCCAGCACTCGACGTAGGAACACTGAAGCTTTCTTT,CASTRRRNTEAFF
NA,TRBJ2-6,TRBV25-1,TGTGCCAGCAGTAGGACTGAATTCTCTGGGGCCAACGTCCTGACTTTC,CASSRTEFSGANVLTF
NA,TRBJ2-7,TRBV6-5,TGTGCCAGCAGGCAATCTGGACCGCAGGGTTACGAGCAGTACTTC,CASRQSGPQGYEQYF
NA,TRBJ2-3,TRBV27,TGTGCCAGCAGTCCGGGGACTGCCACAGATACGCAGTATTTT,CASSPGTATDTQYF
NA,TRBJ2-3,TRBV6-6,TGTGCCAGCAGCCAAGGTCTCCGTGAAGGTACAGATACGCAGTATTTT,CASSQGLREGTDTQYF
NA,TRBJ1-2,TRBV19,TGTGCCACCAAACTCGCAGGAAACTATGGCTACACCTTC,CATKLAGNYGYTF
NA,TRBJ2-7,TRBV9,TGTGCCAGCAGCGTGTCTGAAGGCGAGCAGTACTTC,CASSVSEGEQYF
NA,TRBJ2-3,TRBV7-2,TGTGCCAGCAGCTTACAGGACGGAGATACGCAGTATTTT,CASSLQDGDTQYF
TRBD2,TRBJ2-3,TRBV7-3,TGTGCCAGCAGCTTCACTAGCGGGTACACAGATACGCAGTATTTT,CASSFTSGYTDTQYF